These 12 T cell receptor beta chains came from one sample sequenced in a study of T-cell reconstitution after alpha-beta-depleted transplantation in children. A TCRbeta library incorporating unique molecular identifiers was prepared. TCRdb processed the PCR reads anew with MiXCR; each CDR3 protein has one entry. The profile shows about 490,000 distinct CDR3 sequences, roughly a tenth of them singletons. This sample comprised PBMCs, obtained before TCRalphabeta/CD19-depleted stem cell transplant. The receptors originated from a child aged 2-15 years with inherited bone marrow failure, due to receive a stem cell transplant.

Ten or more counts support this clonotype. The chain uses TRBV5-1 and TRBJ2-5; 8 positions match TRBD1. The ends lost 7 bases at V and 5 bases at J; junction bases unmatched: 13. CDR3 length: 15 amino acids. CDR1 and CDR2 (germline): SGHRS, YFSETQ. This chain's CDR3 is CASALWTGSGETQYF. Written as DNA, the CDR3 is TGCGCCAGCGCCCTTTGGACAGGGTCCGGGGAGACCCAGTACTTC.

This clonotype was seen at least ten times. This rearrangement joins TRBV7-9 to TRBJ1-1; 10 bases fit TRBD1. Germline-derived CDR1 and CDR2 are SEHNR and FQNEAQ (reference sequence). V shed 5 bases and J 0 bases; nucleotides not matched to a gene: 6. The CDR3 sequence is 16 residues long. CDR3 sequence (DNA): TGTGCCAGCAGCGCGTGGACAGGGGGAATGAACACTGAAGCTTTCTTT. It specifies CASSAWTGGMNTEAFF.

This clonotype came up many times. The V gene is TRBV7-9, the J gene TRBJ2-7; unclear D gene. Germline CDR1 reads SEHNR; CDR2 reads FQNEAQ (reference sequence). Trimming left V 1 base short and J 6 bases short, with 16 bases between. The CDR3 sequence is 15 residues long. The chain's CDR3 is CASSLVLAGSPEQYF. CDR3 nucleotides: TGTGCCAGCAGCTTAGTCCTCGCAGGTAGTCCCGAGCAGTACTTC.

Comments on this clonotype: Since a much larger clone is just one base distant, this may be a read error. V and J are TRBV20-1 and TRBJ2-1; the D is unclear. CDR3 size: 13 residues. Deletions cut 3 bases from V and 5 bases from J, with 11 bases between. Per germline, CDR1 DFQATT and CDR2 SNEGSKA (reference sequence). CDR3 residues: CSASLGRNNEQFF. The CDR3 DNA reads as TGCAGTGCTAGTCTCGGACGGAACAATGAGCAGTTCTTC.

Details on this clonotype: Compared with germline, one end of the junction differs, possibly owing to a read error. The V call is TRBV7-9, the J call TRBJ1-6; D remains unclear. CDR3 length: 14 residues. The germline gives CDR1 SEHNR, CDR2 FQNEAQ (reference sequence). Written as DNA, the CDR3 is TGTACCAGCAGCCGACCTACCGCGGGTTCACCCCTCCACTTT. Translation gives CTSSRPTAGSPLHF.

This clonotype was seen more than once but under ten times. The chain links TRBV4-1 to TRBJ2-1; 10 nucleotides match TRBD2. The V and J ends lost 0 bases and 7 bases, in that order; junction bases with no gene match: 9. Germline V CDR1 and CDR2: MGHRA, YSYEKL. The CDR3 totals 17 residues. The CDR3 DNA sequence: TGCGCCAGCAGCCAAGATTTGGCTAGCGGGAGACGAAATGAGCAGTTCTTC. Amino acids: CASSQDLASGRRNEQFF.

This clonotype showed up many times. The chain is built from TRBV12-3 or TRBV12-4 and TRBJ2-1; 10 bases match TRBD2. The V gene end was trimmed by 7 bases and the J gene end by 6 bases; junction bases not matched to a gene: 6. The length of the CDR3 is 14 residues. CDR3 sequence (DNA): TGTGCCAGCACCTCTAGCGGGAGTCGCAATGAGCAGTTCTTC. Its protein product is CASTSSGSRNEQFF.

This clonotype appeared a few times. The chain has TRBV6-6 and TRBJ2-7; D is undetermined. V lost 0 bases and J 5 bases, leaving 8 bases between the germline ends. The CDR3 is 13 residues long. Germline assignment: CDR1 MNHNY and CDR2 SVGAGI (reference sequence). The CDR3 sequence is CASSYSNRDEQYF. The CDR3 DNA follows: TGTGCCAGCAGTTACTCCAACCGGGACGAGCAGTACTTC.

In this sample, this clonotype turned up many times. The CDR3 sequence is CASSPGLSSSYEQYF. CDR3 DNA sequence: TGTGCCAGCAGCCCCGGGCTATCAAGCTCCTACGAGCAGTACTTC. The chain joins TRBV4-2 to TRBJ2-7; the D is unclear. CDR1 and CDR2 (germline): LGHNA, YNFKEQ. CDR3 length equals 15 residues. V was shortened by 4 bases and J by 0 bases, with 13 bases between the two germline ends.

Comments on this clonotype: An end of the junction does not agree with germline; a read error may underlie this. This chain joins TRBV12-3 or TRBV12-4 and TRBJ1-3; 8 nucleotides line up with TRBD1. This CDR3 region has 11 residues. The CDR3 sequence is CASSWEGQGRF. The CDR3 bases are TGTGCCAGCAGTTGGGAAGGACAGGGCCGTTTT.

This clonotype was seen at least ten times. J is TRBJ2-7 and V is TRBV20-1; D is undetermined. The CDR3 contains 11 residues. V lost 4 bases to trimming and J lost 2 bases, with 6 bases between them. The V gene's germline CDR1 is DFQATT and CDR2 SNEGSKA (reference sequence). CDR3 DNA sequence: TGCAGTGCTACGCGAACCTACGAGCAGTACTTC. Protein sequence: CSATRTYEQYF.

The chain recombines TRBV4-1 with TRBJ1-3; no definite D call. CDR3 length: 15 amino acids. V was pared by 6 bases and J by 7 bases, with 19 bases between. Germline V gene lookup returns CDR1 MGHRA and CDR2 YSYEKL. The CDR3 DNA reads TGCGCCAGCAGGAGAACACCGGGCGTCGGGAACACCATATATTTT. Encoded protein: CASRRTPGVGNTIYF.